This is a list of T cell receptor beta chains from one sample in a study of early T cells in non-severe SARS-CoV-2 infection. TCRdb reanalysed the 5' RACE reads using MiXCR and keeps one entry per CDR3 protein. The table has 65,000 to 85,000 distinct CDR3 sequences, around 10% seen once. The sample comprised whole blood. The receptors come from an adult who was a healthcare worker with PCR-confirmed SARS-CoV-2 infection or an uninfected control (not recorded which). The CDR3 runs from the conserved cysteine through the conserved F or W. The D gene is left open where the match is weak. Where a row states a size, it is once, few, many or the class of an expanded clone; other rows omit it.

clone size: many; D gene: NA; J gene: TRBJ1-6; V gene: TRBV7-6; CDR3 protein: CASSRRGGQDNSPLHF; CDR3 DNA: TGTGCCAGCAGCCGTCGTGGGGGACAAGATAATTCACCCCTCCACTTT
clone size: NA; D gene: NA; J gene: TRBJ1-3; V gene: TRBV16; CDR3 protein: CASSQGSGNTIYF; CDR3 DNA: TGTGCCAGCAGCCAGGGCTCTGGAAACACCATATATTTT
clone size: NA; D gene: NA; J gene: TRBJ2-7; V gene: TRBV7-9; CDR3 protein: CASLRGAAGHEQYF; CDR3 DNA: TGTGCCAGCCTGAGGGGCGCGGCCGGCCACGAGCAGTACTTC
clone size: many; D gene: NA; J gene: TRBJ2-1; V gene: TRBV6-1; CDR3 protein: CASSGASSYNEQFF; CDR3 DNA: TGTGCCAGCAGTGGGGCTAGCTCCTACAATGAGCAGTTCTTC
clone size: many; D gene: NA; J gene: TRBJ1-1; V gene: TRBV20-1; CDR3 protein: CSASRSAEAFF; CDR3 DNA: TGCAGTGCTAGTCGGTCAGCTGAAGCTTTCTTT
clone size: many; D gene: NA; J gene: TRBJ1-5; V gene: TRBV19; CDR3 protein: CASSAQTGLSNQPQHF; CDR3 DNA: TGTGCCAGTAGTGCCCAGACAGGACTTAGCAATCAGCCCCAGCATTTT
clone size: NA; D gene: NA; J gene: TRBJ2-4; V gene: TRBV29-1; CDR3 protein: CSSYNAKNIQYF; CDR3 DNA: TGCAGCTCCTATAACGCCAAAAACATTCAGTACTTC
clone size: NA; D gene: TRBD2; J gene: TRBJ2-3; V gene: TRBV7-3; CDR3 protein: CASSSGLAGLTDTQYF; CDR3 DNA: TGTGCCAGCAGCTCAGGACTAGCGGGGCTCACAGATACGCAGTATTTT
clone size: many; D gene: NA; J gene: TRBJ2-3; V gene: TRBV12-3/TRBV12-4; CDR3 protein: CASSYGLGADTQYF; CDR3 DNA: TGTGCCAGCAGTTATGGGCTAGGCGCAGATACGCAGTATTTT
clone size: many; D gene: NA; J gene: TRBJ1-1; V gene: TRBV28; CDR3 protein: CASQVVRTEAFF; CDR3 DNA: TGTGCCAGCCAGGTTGTGAGAACTGAAGCTTTCTTT
clone size: NA; D gene: NA; J gene: TRBJ2-7; V gene: TRBV21-1; CDR3 protein: CASSTGLAYEQYF; CDR3 DNA: TGTGCCAGCAGCACGGGACTAGCCTACGAGCAGTACTTC
clone size: many; D gene: NA; J gene: TRBJ1-5; V gene: TRBV11-2; CDR3 protein: CASSLDRRGNQPQHF; CDR3 DNA: TGTGCCAGCAGCTTAGATAGGAGAGGGAATCAGCCCCAGCATTTT
clone size: many; D gene: TRBD2; J gene: TRBJ2-2; V gene: TRBV12-3/TRBV12-4; CDR3 protein: CASSLVRGVPGELFF; CDR3 DNA: TGTGCCAGCAGTTTGGTGCGGGGGGTCCCCGGGGAGCTGTTTTTT
clone size: medium-sized; D gene: NA; J gene: TRBJ2-3; V gene: TRBV20-1; CDR3 protein: CSASLPGGGHTDTQYF; CDR3 DNA: TGCAGTGCTAGCCTCCCGGGCGGGGGACACACAGATACGCAGTATTTT
clone size: few; D gene: NA; J gene: TRBJ1-1; V gene: TRBV10-3; CDR3 protein: CAIRQGNTEAFF; CDR3 DNA: TGTGCCATCAGGCAGGGTAACACTGAAGCTTTCTTT
clone size: many; D gene: TRBD1; J gene: TRBJ2-7; V gene: TRBV11-2; CDR3 protein: CASSYEQGYEQYF; CDR3 DNA: TGTGCCAGCAGCTACGAACAGGGGTACGAGCAGTACTTC
clone size: many; D gene: NA; J gene: TRBJ1-1; V gene: TRBV2; CDR3 protein: CASSDTSLWSTEAFF; CDR3 DNA: TGTGCCAGCAGTGACACCTCCCTCTGGAGTACTGAAGCTTTCTTT
clone size: NA; D gene: NA; J gene: TRBJ2-7; V gene: TRBV29-1; CDR3 protein: CSVVEGYLSYEQYF; CDR3 DNA: TGCAGCGTTGTGGAGGGCTACCTCTCCTACGAGCAGTACTTC
clone size: few; D gene: TRBD1; J gene: TRBJ2-1; V gene: TRBV11-2; CDR3 protein: CASSSGTGQLYNEQFF; CDR3 DNA: TGTGCCAGCAGCTCTGGGACAGGCCAACTCTACAATGAGCAGTTCTTC